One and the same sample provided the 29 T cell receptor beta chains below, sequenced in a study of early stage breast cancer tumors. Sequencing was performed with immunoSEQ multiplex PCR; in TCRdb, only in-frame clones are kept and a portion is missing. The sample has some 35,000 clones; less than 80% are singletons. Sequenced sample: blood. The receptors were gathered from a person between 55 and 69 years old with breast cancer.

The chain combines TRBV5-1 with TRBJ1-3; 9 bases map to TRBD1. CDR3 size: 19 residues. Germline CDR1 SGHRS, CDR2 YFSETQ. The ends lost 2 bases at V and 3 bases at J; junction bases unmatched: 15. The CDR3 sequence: CASSFRGRSGTGSGNTIYF. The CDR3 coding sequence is TGCGCCAGCAGCTTTAGGGGTCGATCCGGGACAGGGAGTGGAAACACCATATATTTT.

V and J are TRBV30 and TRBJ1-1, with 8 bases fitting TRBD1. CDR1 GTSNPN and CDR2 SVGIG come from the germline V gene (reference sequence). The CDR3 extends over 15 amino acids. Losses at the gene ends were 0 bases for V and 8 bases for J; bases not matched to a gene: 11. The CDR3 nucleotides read TGTGCCTGGAGTGTACCCCCCCAGGGGGCCCCCGAAGCTTTCTTT. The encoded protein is CAWSVPPQGAPEAFF.

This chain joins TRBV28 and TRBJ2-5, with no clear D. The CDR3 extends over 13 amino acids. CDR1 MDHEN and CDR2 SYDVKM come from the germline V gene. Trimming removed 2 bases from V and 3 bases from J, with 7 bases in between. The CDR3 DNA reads TGTGCCAGCAGTTTAGTACTAAAAGAGACCCAGTACTTC. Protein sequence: CASSLVLKETQYF. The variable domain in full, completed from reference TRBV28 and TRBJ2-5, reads DVKVTQSSRYLVKRTGEKVFLECVQDMDHENMFWYRQDPGLGLRLIYFSYDVKMKEKGDIPEGYSVSREKKERFSLILESASTNQTSMYLCASSLVLKETQYFGPGTRLLVL.

CDR3 sequence reads: CASSYIDTEAFF. Here the CDR3 DNA reads TGTGCCAGCAGCTACATAGACACTGAAGCTTTCTTT. The chain couples TRBV5-4 to TRBJ1-1; D not resolved. The CDR3 consists of 12 residues. Germline CDR1 reads SGHNT; CDR2 reads YYREEE (reference sequence). V was pared by 3 bases and J by 3 bases, with 6 bases between.

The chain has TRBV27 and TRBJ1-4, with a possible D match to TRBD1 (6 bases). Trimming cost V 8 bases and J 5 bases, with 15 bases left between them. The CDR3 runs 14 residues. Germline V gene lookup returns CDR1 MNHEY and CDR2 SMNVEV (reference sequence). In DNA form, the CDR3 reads TGTGCCAGCGGAAACAGGGTGAGGAATGAAAAACTGTTTTTT. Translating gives CASGNRVRNEKLFF.

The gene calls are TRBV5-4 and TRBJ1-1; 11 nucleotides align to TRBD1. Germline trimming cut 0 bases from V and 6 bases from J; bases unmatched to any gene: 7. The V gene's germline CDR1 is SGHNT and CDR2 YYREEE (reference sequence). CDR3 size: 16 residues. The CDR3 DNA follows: TGTGCCAGCAGCTTGGGGACAGGGGGCATCAGCGCTGAAGCTTTCTTT. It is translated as CASSLGTGGISAEAFF.

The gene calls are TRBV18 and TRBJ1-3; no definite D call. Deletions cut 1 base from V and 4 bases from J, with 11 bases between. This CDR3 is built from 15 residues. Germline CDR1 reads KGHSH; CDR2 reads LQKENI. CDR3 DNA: TGTGCCAGCTCACCACTCACAGAAGGGGGAAACACCATATATTTT. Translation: CASSPLTEGGNTIYF.

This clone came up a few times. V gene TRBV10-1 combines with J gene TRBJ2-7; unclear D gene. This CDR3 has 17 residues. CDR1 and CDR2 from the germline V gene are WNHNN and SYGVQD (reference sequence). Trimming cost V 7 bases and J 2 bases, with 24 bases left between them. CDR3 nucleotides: TGCGCCAGCAATGTTTATGACCGGCCACGAGCCGCCTACGAGCAGTACTTC. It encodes CASNVYDRPRAAYEQYF.

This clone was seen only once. CDR3 bases: TGTGCCAGCAGCTTAGGTTGGGACAGGGTCACTGAAGCTTTCTTT. Translation gives CASSLGWDRVTEAFF. The chain uses TRBV7-9 and TRBJ1-1; 9 bases fit TRBD1. The CDR3 consists of 15 residues. With V trimmed by 1 base and J by 4 bases, 4 bases remained unmatched. Germline CDR1 SEHNR, CDR2 FQNEAQ (reference sequence).

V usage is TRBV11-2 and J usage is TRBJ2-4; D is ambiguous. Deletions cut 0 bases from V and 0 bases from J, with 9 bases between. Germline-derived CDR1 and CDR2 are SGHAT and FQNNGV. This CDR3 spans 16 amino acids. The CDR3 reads CASSLDPRLAKNIQYF. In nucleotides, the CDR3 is TGTGCCAGCAGCTTAGATCCTAGACTAGCCAAAAACATTCAGTACTTC.

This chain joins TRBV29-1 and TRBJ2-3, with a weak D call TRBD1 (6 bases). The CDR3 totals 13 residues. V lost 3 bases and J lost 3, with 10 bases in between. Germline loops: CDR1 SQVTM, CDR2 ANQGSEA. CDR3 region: CSVDRGQTDTQYF. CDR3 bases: TGCAGCGTTGACAGGGGTCAAACAGATACGCAGTATTTT.

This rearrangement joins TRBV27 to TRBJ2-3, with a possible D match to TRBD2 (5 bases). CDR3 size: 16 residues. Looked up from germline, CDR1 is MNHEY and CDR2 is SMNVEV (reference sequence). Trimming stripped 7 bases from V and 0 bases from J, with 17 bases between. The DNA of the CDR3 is TGTGCCAGCAAGGGAACTTTGCGCGGGAGCACAGATACGCAGTATTTT. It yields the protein CASKGTLRGSTDTQYF.

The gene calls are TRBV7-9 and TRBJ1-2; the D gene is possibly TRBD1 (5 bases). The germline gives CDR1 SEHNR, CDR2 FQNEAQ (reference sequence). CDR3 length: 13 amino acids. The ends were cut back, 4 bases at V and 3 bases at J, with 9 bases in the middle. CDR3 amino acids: CASSSSGHYGYTF. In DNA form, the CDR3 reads TGTGCCAGCAGCTCTTCGGGACACTATGGCTACACCTTC.

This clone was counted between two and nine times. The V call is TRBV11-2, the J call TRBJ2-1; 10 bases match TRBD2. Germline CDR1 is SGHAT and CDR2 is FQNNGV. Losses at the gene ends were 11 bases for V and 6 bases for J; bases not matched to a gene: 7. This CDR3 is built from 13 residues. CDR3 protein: CASLSGGANEQFF. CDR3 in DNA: TGTGCCTCCCTAAGCGGGGGGGCCAATGAGCAGTTCTTC. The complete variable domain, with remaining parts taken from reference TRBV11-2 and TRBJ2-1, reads EAGVAQSPRYKIIEKRQSVAFWCNPISGHATLYWYQQILGQGPKLLIQFQNNGVVDDSQLPKDRFSAERLKGVDSTLKIQPAKLEDSAVYLCASLSGGANEQFFGPGTRLTVL.

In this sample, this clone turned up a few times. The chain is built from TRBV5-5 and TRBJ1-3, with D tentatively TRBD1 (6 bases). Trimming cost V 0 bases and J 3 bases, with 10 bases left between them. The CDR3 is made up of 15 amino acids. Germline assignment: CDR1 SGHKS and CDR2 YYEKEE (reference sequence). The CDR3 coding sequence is TGTGCCAGCAGCTTGGCAGGGGCTGGTGGAAACACCATATATTTT. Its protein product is CASSLAGAGGNTIYF.

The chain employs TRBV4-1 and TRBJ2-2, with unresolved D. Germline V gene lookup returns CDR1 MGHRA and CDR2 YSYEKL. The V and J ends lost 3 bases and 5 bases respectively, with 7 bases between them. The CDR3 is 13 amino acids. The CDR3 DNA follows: TGCGCCAGCAGCCAGGCACGGACCGGGGAGCTGTTTTTT. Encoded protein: CASSQARTGELFF.

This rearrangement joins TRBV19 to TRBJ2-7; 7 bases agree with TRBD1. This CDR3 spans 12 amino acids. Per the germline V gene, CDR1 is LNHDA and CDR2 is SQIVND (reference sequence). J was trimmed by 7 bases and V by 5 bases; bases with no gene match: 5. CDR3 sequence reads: CASSLTGKEQYF. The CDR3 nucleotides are TGTGCCAGTAGTCTGACAGGGAAAGAGCAGTACTTC.

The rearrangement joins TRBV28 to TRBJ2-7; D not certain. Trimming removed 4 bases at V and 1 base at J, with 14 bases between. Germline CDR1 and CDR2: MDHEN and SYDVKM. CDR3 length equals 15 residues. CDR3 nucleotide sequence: TGTGCCAGCAGTTCCGAACTCAGTGGATCCTACGAGCAGTACTTC. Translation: CASSSELSGSYEQYF.

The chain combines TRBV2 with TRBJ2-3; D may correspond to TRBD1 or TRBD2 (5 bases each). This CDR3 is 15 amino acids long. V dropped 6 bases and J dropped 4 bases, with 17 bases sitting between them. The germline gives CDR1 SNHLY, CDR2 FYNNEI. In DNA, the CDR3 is TGTGCCAGCAGCGCGGGTATTAAAGGGGCAGATACGCAGTATTTT. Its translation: CASSAGIKGADTQYF.

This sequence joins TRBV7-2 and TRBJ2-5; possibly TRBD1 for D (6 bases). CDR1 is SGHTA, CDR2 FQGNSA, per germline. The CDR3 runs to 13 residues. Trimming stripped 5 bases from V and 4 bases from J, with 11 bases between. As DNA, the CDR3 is TGTGCCAGCAGCCGCCACAGGGTAGAGACCCAGTACTTC. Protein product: CASSRHRVETQYF.

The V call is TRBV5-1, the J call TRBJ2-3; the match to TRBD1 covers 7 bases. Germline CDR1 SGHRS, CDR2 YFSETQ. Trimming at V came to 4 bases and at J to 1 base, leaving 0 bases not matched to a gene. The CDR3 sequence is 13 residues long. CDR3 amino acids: CASSQGGTDTQYF. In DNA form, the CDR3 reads TGCGCCAGCAGCCAGGGGGGCACAGATACGCAGTATTTT. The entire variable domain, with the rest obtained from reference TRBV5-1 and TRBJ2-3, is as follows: KAGVTQTPRYLIKTRGQQVTLSCSPISGHRSVSWYQQTPGQGLQFLFEYFSETQRNKGNFPGRFSGRQFSNSRSEMNVSTLELGDSALYLCASSQGGTDTQYFGPGTRLTVL.

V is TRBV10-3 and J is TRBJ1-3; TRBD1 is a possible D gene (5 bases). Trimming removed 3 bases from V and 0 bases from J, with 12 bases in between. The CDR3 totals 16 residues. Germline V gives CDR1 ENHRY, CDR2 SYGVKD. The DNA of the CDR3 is TGTGCCATCAGTGACCCGGGACGAGGCTCTGGAAACACCATATATTTT. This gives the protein CAISDPGRGSGNTIYF.

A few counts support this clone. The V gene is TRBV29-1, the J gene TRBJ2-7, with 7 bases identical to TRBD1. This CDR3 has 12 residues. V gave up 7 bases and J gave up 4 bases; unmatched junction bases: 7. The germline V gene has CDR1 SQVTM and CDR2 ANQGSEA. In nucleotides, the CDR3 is TGCAGCGCGAGGGACAGAACTTACGAGCAGTACTTC. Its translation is CSARDRTYEQYF.

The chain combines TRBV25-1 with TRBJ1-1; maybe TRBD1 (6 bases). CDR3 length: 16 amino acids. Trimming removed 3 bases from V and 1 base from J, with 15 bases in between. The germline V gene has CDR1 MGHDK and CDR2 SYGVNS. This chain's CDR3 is CASSDIALGGNTEAFF. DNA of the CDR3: TGTGCCAGCAGTGATATCGCTTTAGGGGGGAACACTGAAGCTTTCTTT.

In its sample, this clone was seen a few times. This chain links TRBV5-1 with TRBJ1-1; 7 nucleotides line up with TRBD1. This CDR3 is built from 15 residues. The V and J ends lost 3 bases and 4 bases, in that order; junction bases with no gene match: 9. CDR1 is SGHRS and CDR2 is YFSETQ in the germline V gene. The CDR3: CASSSLTGVGTEAFF. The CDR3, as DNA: TGCGCCAGCAGCTCACTAACAGGGGTCGGCACTGAAGCTTTCTTT.

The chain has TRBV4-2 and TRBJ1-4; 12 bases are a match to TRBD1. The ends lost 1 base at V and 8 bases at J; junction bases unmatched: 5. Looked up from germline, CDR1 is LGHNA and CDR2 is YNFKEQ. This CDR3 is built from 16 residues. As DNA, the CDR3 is TGTGCCAGCAGCCAAGGAGGGGGGACAGGGGGCGAAAAACTGTTTTTT. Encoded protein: CASSQGGGTGGEKLFF.

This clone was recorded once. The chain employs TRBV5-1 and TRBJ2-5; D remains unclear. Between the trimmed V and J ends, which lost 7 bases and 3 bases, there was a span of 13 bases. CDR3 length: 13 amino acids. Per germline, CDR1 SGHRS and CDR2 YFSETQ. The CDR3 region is CASSIGVEETQYF. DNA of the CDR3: TGCGCCAGCTCTATCGGCGTAGAAGAGACCCAGTACTTC.

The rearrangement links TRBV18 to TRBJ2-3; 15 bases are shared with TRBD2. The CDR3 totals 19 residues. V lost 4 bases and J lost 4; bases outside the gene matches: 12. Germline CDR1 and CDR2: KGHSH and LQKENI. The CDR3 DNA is TGTGCCAGCTCACTGGGACTAGCGGGAGGATTCCACATCCCAGATACGCAGTATTTT. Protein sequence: CASSLGLAGGFHIPDTQYF. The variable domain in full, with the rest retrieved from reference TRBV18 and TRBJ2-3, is NAGVMQNPRHLVRRRGQEARLRCSPMKGHSHVYWYRQLPEEGLKFMVYLQKENIIDESGMPKERFSAEFPKEGPSILRIQQVVRGDSAAYFCASSLGLAGGFHIPDTQYFGPGTRLTVL.

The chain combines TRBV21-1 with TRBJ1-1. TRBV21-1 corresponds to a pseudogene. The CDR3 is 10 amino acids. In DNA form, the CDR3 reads TGTGCCAGCAGCCTCCGGAAAGCTTTCTTT. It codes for CASSLRKAFF.